One sample yielded the 4 T cell receptor beta chains listed below, sequenced in a study of blood T cell repertoires in COVID-19. Generated by immunoSEQ multiplex PCR, the TCRdb table keeps only in-frame clones and is missing some. The sample lists roughly 150,000 clones, approximately 90% seen once, with about 15% in the top ten. The specimen sequenced was peripheral blood. These receptors were taken from a woman in her thirties or forties with acute or convalescent COVID-19.

V usage is TRBV28 and J usage is TRBJ1-5; no definite D call. This CDR3 is 13 amino acids long. Germline V lookup: CDR1 MDHEN, CDR2 SYDVKM. The germline V and J ends were trimmed by 5 bases and 1 base, with 6 bases remaining between them. This CDR3 is CASSPISNQPQHF. The CDR3 nucleotides are TGTGCCAGCAGTCCTATAAGCAATCAGCCCCAGCATTTT.

CDR3 bases: TGTGCCAGCTCACCCTCCGGGACAGGCAATCAGCCCCAGCATTTT. Protein product: CASSPSGTGNQPQHF. V gene TRBV18 combines with J gene TRBJ1-5, with 7 bases matching TRBD1. Germline V gene sequence: CDR1 KGHSH, CDR2 LQKENI. The V and J ends lost 3 bases and 2 bases, in that order; junction bases with no gene match: 4. The CDR3 is 15 amino acids.

The V and J genes are TRBV18 and TRBJ2-5; TRBD2 agrees at 10 bases. Germline V gives CDR1 KGHSH, CDR2 LQKENI. Trimming removed 5 bases from V and 3 bases from J; junction bases left unmatched: 9. This CDR3 has 16 amino acids. In nucleotides, the CDR3 is TGTGCCAGCTCATCGCCTCTTGGACTAGCGGAAGAGACCCAGTACTTC. It is translated as CASSSPLGLAEETQYF.

This chain connects TRBV9 to TRBJ1-6; D is ambiguous. Germline CDR1 reads SGDLS; CDR2 reads YYNGEE. The germline V and J ends were trimmed by 4 bases and 7 bases, with 12 bases remaining between them. This CDR3 is 14 amino acids long. CDR3 sequence reads: CASSQTTRNSPLHF. In DNA, the CDR3 is TGTGCCAGCAGCCAAACCACAAGAAATTCACCCCTCCACTTT.